This TCR beta chain was identified during a study of CD4 and CD8 cells across lung adenocarcinoma regions. Samples came from patients with localized non-small cell lung adenocarcinoma. Germline loops: CDR1 LGHDT, CDR2 YNNKEL (reference sequence). The CDR3 runs 12 residues. TCRdb re-called the PCR reads through MiXCR, storing one row per CDR3 protein. The table has more than 9,500 distinct CDR3 sequences, approximately 50% seen once. Sequenced sample: CD8+ T cells from the margin of a lung tumor. This TCR was recovered from a male donor with lung adenocarcinoma. The CD4 and CD8 labels of this study may be unreliable. The chain uses TRBV3-1 and TRBJ2-5; D may be TRBD2 (5 bases). TRBJ2-1 matches the DNA end more closely, so the J call is doubtful. Here the CDR3 reads CASSPDWDRQFF. DNA for the CDR3: TGTGCCAGCAGCCCGGACTGGGATCGGCAGTTCTTC.